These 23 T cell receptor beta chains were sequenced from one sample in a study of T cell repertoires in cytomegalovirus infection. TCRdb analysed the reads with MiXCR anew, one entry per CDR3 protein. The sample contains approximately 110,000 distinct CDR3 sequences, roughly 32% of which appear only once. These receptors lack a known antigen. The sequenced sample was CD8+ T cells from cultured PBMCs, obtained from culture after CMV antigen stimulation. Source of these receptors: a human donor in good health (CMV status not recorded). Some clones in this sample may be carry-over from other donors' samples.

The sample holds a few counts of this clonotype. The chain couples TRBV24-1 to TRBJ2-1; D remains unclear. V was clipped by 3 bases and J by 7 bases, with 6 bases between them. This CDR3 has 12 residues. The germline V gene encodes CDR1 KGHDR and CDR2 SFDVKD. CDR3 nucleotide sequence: TGTGCCACCAGTGATATTCGTAATGAGCAGTTCTTC. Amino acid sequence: CATSDIRNEQFF.

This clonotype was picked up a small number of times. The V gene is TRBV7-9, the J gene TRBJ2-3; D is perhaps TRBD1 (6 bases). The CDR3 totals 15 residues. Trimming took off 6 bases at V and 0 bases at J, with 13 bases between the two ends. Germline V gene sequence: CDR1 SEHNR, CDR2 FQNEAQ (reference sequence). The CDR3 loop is CASSPRGSSTDTQYF. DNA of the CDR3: TGTGCCAGCAGTCCCAGGGGCTCTAGCACAGATACGCAGTATTTT.

The CDR3 sequence: CASSLGPWLAPYF. In nucleotides, the CDR3 is TGTGCCAGCAGCTTAGGCCCTTGGCTAGCCCCGTACTTC. This chain uses TRBV7-9 with TRBJ2-5, with D possibly being TRBD2 (5 bases). V lost 1 base and J 13 bases, leaving 16 bases between the germline ends. The germline CDR1 and CDR2 sequences are SEHNR and FQNEAQ (reference sequence). This CDR3 region has 13 residues. The full variable domain, completed using reference TRBV7-9 and TRBJ2-5, is DTGVSQNPRHKITKRGQNVTFRCDPISEHNRLYWYRQTLGQGPEFLTYFQNEAQLEKSRLLSDRFSAERPKGSFSTLEIQRTEQGDSAMYLCASSLGPWLAPYFGPGTRLLVL.

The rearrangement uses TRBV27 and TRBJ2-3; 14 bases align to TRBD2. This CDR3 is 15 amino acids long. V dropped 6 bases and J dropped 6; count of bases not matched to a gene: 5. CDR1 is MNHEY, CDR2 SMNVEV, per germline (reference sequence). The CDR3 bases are TGTGCCAGCAGCGCGGGACTAGCGGGGGAGGATACGCAGTATTTT. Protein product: CASSAGLAGEDTQYF.

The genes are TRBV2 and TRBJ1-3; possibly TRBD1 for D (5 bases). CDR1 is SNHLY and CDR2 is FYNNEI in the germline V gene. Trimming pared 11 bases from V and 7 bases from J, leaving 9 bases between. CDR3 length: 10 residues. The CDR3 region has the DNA TGTGCCGGGGACGGGAACACCATATATTTT. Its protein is CAGDGNTIYF.

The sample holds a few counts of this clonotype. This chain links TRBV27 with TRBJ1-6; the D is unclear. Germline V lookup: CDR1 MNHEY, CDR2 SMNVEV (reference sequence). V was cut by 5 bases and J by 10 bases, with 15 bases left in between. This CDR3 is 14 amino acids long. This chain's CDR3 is CASSPWEGTSPLHF. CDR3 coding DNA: TGTGCCAGCAGTCCCTGGGAGGGTACCTCACCCCTCCACTTT.

This CDR3 is CASSNRDRGNQPQHF. The CDR3 region has the DNA TGTGCCAGTAGTAACCGGGACAGGGGCAATCAGCCCCAGCATTTT. The rearrangement joins TRBV19 to TRBJ1-5, with TRBD1 identical over 9 bases. From germline, CDR1 is LNHDA and CDR2 SQIVND (reference sequence). This CDR3 spans 15 amino acids. V was pared by 4 bases and J by 2 bases, with 3 bases of the junction left unmatched. Full variable domain (remainder filled in from reference TRBV19 and TRBJ1-5): DGGITQSPKYLFRKEGQNVTLSCEQNLNHDAMYWYRQDPGQGLRLIYYSQIVNDFQKGDIAEGYSVSREKKESFPLTVTSAQKNPTAFYLCASSNRDRGNQPQHFGDGTRLSIL.

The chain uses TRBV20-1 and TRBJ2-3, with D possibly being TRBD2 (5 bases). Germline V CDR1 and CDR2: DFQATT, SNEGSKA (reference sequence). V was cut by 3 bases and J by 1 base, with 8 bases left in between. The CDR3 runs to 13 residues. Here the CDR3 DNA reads TGCAGTGCTAGGAGCGGCGGCACAGATACGCAGTATTTT. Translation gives CSARSGGTDTQYF.

The CDR3 sequence: CSARLLIDTKLFF. The CDR3 DNA follows: TGCAGTGCTAGACTTCTCATAGATACGAAACTGTTTTTT. The V call is TRBV20-1, the J call TRBJ1-4; D is unresolved. The V gene's germline CDR1 is DFQATT and CDR2 SNEGSKA (reference sequence). With 2 bases removed from V and 11 bases from J, the gap between germline ends came to 15 bases. The CDR3 totals 13 residues.

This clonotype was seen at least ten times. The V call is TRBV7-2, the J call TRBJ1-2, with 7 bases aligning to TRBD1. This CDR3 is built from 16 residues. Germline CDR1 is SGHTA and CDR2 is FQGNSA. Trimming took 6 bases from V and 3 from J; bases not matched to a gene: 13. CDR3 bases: TGTGCCAGCAGACTAATTAGCAGGGGGACAGACTATGGCTACACCTTC. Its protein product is CASRLISRGTDYGYTF.

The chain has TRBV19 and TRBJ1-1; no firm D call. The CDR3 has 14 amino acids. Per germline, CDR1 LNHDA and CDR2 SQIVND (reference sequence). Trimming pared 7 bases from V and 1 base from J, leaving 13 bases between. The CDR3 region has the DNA TGTGCCAGTACCCTAGAGGCGGAGAACACTGAAGCTTTCTTT. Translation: CASTLEAENTEAFF.

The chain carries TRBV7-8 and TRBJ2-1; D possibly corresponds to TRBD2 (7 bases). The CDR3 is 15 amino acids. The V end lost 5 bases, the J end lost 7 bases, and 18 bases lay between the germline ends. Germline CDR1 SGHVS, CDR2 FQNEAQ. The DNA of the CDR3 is TGTGCCAGCAGCCCGGTGGGCGGGGGCCAGAATGAGCAGTTCTTC. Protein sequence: CASSPVGGGQNEQFF. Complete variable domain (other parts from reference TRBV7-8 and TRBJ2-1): GAGVSQSPRYKVAKRGQDVALRCDPISGHVSLFWYQQALGQGPEFLTYFQNEAQLDKSGLPSDRFFAERPEGSVSTLKIQRTQQEDSAVYLCASSPVGGGQNEQFFGPGTRLTVL.

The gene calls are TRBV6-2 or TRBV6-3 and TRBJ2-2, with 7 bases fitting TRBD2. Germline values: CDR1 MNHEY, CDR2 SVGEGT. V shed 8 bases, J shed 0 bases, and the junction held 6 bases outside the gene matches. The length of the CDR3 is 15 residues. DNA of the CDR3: TGTGCCAGCCATCACGGGACTACGAACACCGGGGAGCTGTTTTTT. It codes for CASHHGTTNTGELFF.

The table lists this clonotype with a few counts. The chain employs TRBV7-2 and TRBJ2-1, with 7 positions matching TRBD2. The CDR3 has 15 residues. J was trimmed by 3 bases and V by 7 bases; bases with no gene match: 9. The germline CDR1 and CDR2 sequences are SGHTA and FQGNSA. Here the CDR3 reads CASTAGAGLYNEQFF. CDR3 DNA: TGTGCCAGCACCGCGGGAGCAGGGCTCTACAATGAGCAGTTCTTC.

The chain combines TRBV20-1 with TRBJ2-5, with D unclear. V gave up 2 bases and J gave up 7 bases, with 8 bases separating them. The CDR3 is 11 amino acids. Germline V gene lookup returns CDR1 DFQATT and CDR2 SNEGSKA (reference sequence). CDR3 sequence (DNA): TGCAGTGCTAGACGGTTGCGGACCCAGTACTTC. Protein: CSARRLRTQYF.

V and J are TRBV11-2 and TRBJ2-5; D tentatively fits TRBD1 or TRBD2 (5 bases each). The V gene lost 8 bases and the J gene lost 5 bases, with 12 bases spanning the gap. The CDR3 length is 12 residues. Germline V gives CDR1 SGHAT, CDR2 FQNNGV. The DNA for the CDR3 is TGTGCCAGCGGGGGTCCGGAGGAGACCCAGTACTTC. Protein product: CASGGPEETQYF.

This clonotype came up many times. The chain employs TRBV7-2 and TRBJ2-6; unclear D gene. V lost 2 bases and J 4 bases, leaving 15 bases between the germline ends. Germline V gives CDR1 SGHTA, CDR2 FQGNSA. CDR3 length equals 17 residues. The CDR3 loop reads CASSLIVSFAGANVLTF. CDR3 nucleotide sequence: TGTGCCAGCAGCTTAATTGTATCCTTCGCGGGGGCCAACGTCCTGACTTTC.

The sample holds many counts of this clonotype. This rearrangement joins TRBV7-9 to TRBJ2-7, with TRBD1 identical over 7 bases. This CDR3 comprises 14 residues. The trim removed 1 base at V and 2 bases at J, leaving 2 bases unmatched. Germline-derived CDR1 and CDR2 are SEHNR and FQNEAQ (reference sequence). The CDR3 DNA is TGTGCCAGCAGCTTAGGACAGGGAACCTACGAGCAGTACTTC. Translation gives CASSLGQGTYEQYF. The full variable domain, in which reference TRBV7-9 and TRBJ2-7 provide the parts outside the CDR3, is DTGVSQNPRHKITKRGQNVTFRCDPISEHNRLYWYRQTLGQGPEFLTYFQNEAQLEKSRLLSDRFSAERPKGSFSTLEIQRTEQGDSAMYLCASSLGQGTYEQYFGPGTRLTVT.

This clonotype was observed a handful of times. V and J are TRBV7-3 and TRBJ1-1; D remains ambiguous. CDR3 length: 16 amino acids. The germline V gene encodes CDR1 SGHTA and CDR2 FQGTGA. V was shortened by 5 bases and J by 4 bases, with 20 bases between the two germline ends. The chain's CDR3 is CASSTSGVGRSTEAFF. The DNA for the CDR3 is TGTGCCAGCAGCACCTCCGGAGTTGGGAGATCCACTGAAGCTTTCTTT.

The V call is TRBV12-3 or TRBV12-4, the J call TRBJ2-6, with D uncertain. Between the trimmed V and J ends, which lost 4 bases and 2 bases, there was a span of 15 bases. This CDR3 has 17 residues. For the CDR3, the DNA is TGTGCCAGCAGTTCCAAGGATTACCTTGCTGGGGCCAACGTCCTGACTTTC. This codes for CASSSKDYLAGANVLTF.

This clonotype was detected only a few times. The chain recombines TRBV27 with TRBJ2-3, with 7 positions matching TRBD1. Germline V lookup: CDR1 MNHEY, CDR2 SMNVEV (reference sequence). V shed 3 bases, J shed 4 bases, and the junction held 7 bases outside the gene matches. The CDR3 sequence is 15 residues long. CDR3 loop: CASSFTYRGPDTQYF. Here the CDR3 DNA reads TGTGCCAGCAGTTTTACGTACAGGGGCCCAGATACGCAGTATTTT.

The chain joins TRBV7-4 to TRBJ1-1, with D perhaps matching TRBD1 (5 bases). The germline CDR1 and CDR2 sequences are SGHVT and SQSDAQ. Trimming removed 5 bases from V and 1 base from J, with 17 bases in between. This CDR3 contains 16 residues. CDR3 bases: TGTGCCAGCAGCCCTTTTGGAGGGGCAGAGAACACTGAAGCTTTCTTT. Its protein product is CASSPFGGAENTEAFF.

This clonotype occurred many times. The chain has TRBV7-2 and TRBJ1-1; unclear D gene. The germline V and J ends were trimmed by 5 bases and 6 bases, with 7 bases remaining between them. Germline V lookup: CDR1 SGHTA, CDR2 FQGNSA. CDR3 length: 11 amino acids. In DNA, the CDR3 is TGTGCCAGCAGCACGGTGTCTGAAGCTTTCTTT. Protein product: CASSTVSEAFF.